The rows below give T cell receptor beta chains drawn from one sample of a study of T cell responses to AZD1222 COVID-19 vaccine. Using immunoSEQ multiplex PCR, the repertoire was profiled, and TCRdb retains in-frame clones only, with some absent. Of 250,000 to 300,000 clones in the sample, 90% to 95% are singletons; the top ten hold about 0.5%. Sample: peripheral blood, taken 28 days after the second AZD1222 dose. The source of these receptors is an adult who received the AZD1222 COVID-19 vaccine. Each CDR3 is given without its conserved first and last residue.

v_call	j_call	cdr3_aa
TRBV28	TRBJ2-5	ASRPGSGGEETQY
TRBV27	TRBJ1-1	ASSPFEGLDTEAF
TRBV7-8	TRBJ2-7	ASSLKETPRGEQY
TRBV7-2	TRBJ2-1	ASSVWGVDSYNEQF
TRBV5-4	TRBJ2-1	ASSLASLAGSAEQF
TRBV11-3	TRBJ2-3	ASSPGQGARNTQY
TRBV19	TRBJ2-5	ASSAKGWQETQY
TRBV11-3	TRBJ2-1	ASSFRPSTDGEQF
TRBV28	TRBJ1-5	ASSFRGLGNQPQH
TRBV27	TRBJ2-7	ASSLLAGSYEQY
TRBV5-1	TRBJ1-2	ASSPIDRAYGYT
TRBV16	TRBJ1-2	ASSQLGAVNYGYT
TRBV3-1/TRBV3-2	TRBJ1-5	ASSSGGRQPQH
TRBV20-1	TRBJ1-6	SARVDSPLH
TRBV11-2	TRBJ2-2	ASSYPTVNTGELF
TRBV27	TRBJ1-1	ASSFGGGGTREAF
TRBV7-3	TRBJ2-1	ASSLRLAGVDEQF
TRBV11-2	TRBJ2-2	ASSLRQGVTGELF
TRBV10-3	TRBJ1-3	AITEAGVGNTIY
TRBV5-5	TRBJ1-6	ASSLPSGRYSPLH
TRBV9	TRBJ1-2	ASSALQGHGYT
TRBV2	TRBJ2-1	ASSGELVGNEQF
TRBV9	TRBJ1-6	ASSGRPGQGDSPLH
TRBV11-2	TRBJ1-1	ASSLVLGAAEAF
TRBV24-1	TRBJ1-1	ATRRTGDTEAF
TRBV5-4	TRBJ1-2	ASSLPRRLGGYT
TRBV7-2	TRBJ1-2	ASSLDWGQDYGYT
TRBV2	TRBJ1-3	ASSGVSGNTIY
TRBV5-6	TRBJ2-7	ASSSGGAPDEQY
TRBV28	TRBJ1-5	ASGGPYSNQPQH
TRBV2	TRBJ2-2	ASREWVITGELF
TRBV4-1	TRBJ1-2	ASSQASVSGAGYGYT
TRBV5-1	TRBJ2-2	ASSKIPGLAGGDTGELF
TRBV19	TRBJ2-7	ASSIAWGGTYEQY
TRBV7-9	TRBJ2-1	ASSFPRGLSYNEQF
TRBV7-2	TRBJ2-1	ASSLGSGGYNEQF
TRBV7-6	TRBJ1-1	ASSSGAEAF
TRBV9	TRBJ1-2	ASSVRAANYGYT
TRBV27	TRBJ2-7	ASSYSGSSYEQY
TRBV5-1	TRBJ1-3	ASSPSGNTIY
TRBV5-4	TRBJ1-2	ASSPRGGAGYGYT
TRBV5-4	TRBJ2-7	ASSRRTGAYEQY
TRBV20-1	TRBJ2-7	SASAPGEQY
TRBV21-1	TRBJ1-1	ASSKAPGLAAF
TRBV28	TRBJ2-7	ASSSQGQGLPYEQY
TRBV14	TRBJ1-5	ASSQDWDQPQH
TRBV10-3	TRBJ2-7	ATQEAGGLGEQY
TRBV28	TRBJ1-6	ASSSGPDNSPLH
TRBV7-9	TRBJ1-5	ASSLGGYSNQPQH
TRBV7-6	TRBJ2-1	ASSLALGSGPSYNEQF
TRBV5-4	TRBJ2-1	ASSPGTSAPSPLTQF
TRBV11-2	TRBJ2-7	ASSLDPLYEQY
TRBV7-9	TRBJ2-1	ASSLSGGSGGEQF
TRBV6-1	TRBJ1-2	ASSEVLEGTNYGYT
TRBV5-6	TRBJ1-2	ASSRDRGNGYT
TRBV11-2	TRBJ2-2	ASTWDLGTGELF
TRBV29-1	TRBJ2-5	SVNRGSETQY
TRBV2	TRBJ1-1	ASRVTVNTEAF
TRBV4-2	TRBJ2-3	ASSAHPTDTQY
TRBV28	TRBJ2-5	ASSSSLETQY